The rows below give T cell receptor beta chains drawn from one sample of a study of cytomegalovirus exposure and HLA in healthy donors. TCRdb's table, derived via immunoSEQ multiplex PCR, lists solely in-frame clones and lacks some. The data hold some 80,000 clones, with around 10% observed a single time. Material: PBMCs. The receptors derive from a man between 60 and 70 years old in good health and CMV-seropositive. Both conserved end residues are part of each CDR3. Fields, in order: D gene, clone size, V gene, J gene, CDR3 protein, CDR3 DNA. The D gene is left open where the match is weak. Not every row has a clone size; where given, it reads once, few, many or a size class.

>-|few|TRBV27|TRBJ2-3
CASSSPLGPIPYDTQYF
TGTGCCAGCAGTTCCCCTCTGGGGCCTATACCATACGATACGCAGTATTTT
>-|few|TRBV15|TRBJ1-1
CATSRGREMRATEAFF
TGTGCCACCAGCAGAGGAAGGGAGATGAGGGCCACTGAAGCTTTCTTT
>-|few|TRBV7-3|TRBJ2-5
CASSFGPGETQYF
TGTGCCAGCAGCTTTGGGCCTGGGGAGACCCAGTACTTC
>-|few|TRBV19|TRBJ1-5
CASSQNQPQHF
TGTGCCAGTTCCCAGAATCAGCCCCAGCATTTT
>TRBD2|-|TRBV5-1|TRBJ2-3
CASSREPGLAATSTDTQYF
TGCGCCAGCAGCAGGGAGCCCGGACTAGCGGCTACTAGCACAGATACGCAGTATTTT
>-|-|TRBV4-1|TRBJ1-6
CASNDSGYNSPLHF
TGCGCCAGCAACGACAGTGGGTACAATTCACCCCTCCACTTT
>TRBD2|few|TRBV2|TRBJ2-5
CASTPLAGGETQYF
TGTGCCAGCACCCCCCTAGCGGGAGGCGAGACCCAGTACTTC
>TRBD1|-|TRBV6-1|TRBJ1-5
CASSEWKGQGNQPQHF
TGTGCCAGCAGTGAATGGAAGGGACAGGGCAATCAGCCCCAGCATTTT
>-|-|TRBV7-9|TRBJ2-5
CASSLGGGAETQYF
TGTGCCAGCAGCTTAGGAGGGGGAGCAGAGACCCAGTACTTC
>-|few|TRBV18|TRBJ1-5
CASSRTVNQPQHF
TGTGCCAGCTCCCGGACAGTGAATCAGCCCCAGCATTTT
>TRBD1|-|TRBV2|TRBJ1-2
CASSRTGENYGYTF
TGTGCCAGCTCTAGGACAGGGGAGAACTATGGCTACACCTTC
>TRBD1|few|TRBV6-1|TRBJ2-7
CASSSPGQDYEQYF
TGTGCCAGCAGTTCTCCGGGACAGGACTACGAGCAGTACTTC
>-|-|TRBV28|TRBJ1-2
CASSFGVWGSYGYTF
TGTGCCAGCAGTTTCGGAGTTTGGGGCAGCTATGGCTACACCTTC
>TRBD1|-|TRBV5-6|TRBJ1-2
CASSLVRGSFYGYTF
TGTGCCAGCAGCTTGGTCAGGGGGTCTTTTTATGGCTACACCTTC
>TRBD1|-|TRBV5-1|TRBJ2-7
CASSREGQGTYEQYF
TGCGCCAGCAGCAGGGAGGGACAGGGGACCTACGAGCAGTACTTC
>-|-|TRBV4-2|TRBJ1-1
CASSQDRRAEAFF
TGTGCCAGCAGCCAAGATCGCAGGGCTGAAGCTTTCTTT
>-|-|TRBV19|TRBJ2-7
CASRRQAYEQYF
TGTGCCAGTCGCAGACAAGCCTACGAGCAGTACTTC
>-|few|TRBV15|TRBJ2-3
CATSRDPRSQFVGGTDTQYF
TGTGCCACCAGCAGAGACCCGAGGTCCCAGTTTGTAGGGGGCACAGATACGCAGTATTTT
>TRBD1|-|TRBV28|TRBJ2-7
CASSFRDRVDEQYF
TGTGCCAGCAGTTTCCGGGACAGGGTCGACGAGCAGTACTTC
>TRBD1|-|TRBV19|TRBJ1-2
CASSPWTGLEYGYTF
TGTGCCAGTAGTCCATGGACAGGGCTCGAATATGGCTACACCTTT
>TRBD2|-|TRBV7-9|TRBJ2-2
CASSPRAGGPSGELFF
TGTGCCAGCAGCCCGCGAGCGGGAGGGCCAAGCGGGGAGCTGTTTTTT
>TRBD2|few|TRBV2|TRBJ2-1
CASRRGIAGGNEQFF
TGTGCCAGCAGGAGGGGGATAGCGGGAGGCAATGAGCAGTTCTTC
>TRBD2|few|TRBV4-1|TRBJ2-3
CASSQDTSGGLRGTQYF
TGCGCCAGCAGCCAAGACACTAGCGGGGGCCTACGGGGTACGCAGTATTTT
>TRBD1|-|TRBV19|TRBJ2-3
CASSPIGNRGDTQYF
TGTGCCAGTAGTCCTATTGGAAACAGGGGAGATACGCAGTATTTT